A selection of T cell receptor beta chains follows, all from one sample in a study of T-cell memory formation after mild COVID-19. MiXCR, applied by TCRdb to the 5' RACE reads, yields one record per CDR3 protein. Altogether fewer than 4,500 distinct CDR3 sequences are present, about 16% being singletons, with the ten largest covering around 2.2%. The specimen sequenced was PBMCs or a T cell subset sorted from them (not recorded which). These receptors all stem from an adult who had mild COVID-19 (a few samples of this study predate the infection). Cell type and time point are not known. Both conserved end residues are part of each CDR3. The order of the fields is J gene, V gene, D gene, clone size, CDR3 DNA, CDR3 protein. D genes are given only for firm matches. Size is stated for part of the rows, as once, few or many counts, or as a class when the clone is expanded.

>TRBJ2-3|TRBV15|.|medium-sized
TGTGCCACCAGCAGAGATGGAGTAGGGTTCGGTACGCAGTATTTT
CATSRDGVGFGTQYF
>TRBJ1-3|TRBV7-9|TRBD1|medium-sized
TGTGCCAGCAGACCGAAACCAGGACAGGGGCACTCTGGAAACACCATATATTTT
CASRPKPGQGHSGNTIYF
>TRBJ2-7|TRBV19|.|.
TGTGCCAGTAGTATGGTGGCGTGGCCTAGCTCCTACGAGCAGTACTTC
CASSMVAWPSSYEQYF
>TRBJ2-5|TRBV7-3|.|medium-sized
TGTGCCAGCAGCTTATCAGTTGTAGAGACCCAGTACTTC
CASSLSVVETQYF
>TRBJ2-1|TRBV7-6|.|.
TGTGCCAGCAGCCCCCGTTGGGGCACCTACAATGAGCAGTTCTTC
CASSPRWGTYNEQFF
>TRBJ1-2|TRBV5-4|.|medium-sized
TGTGCCAGCAGCTTAGAATTCGATGGCTACACCTTC
CASSLEFDGYTF
>TRBJ2-2|TRBV24-1|.|medium-sized
TGTGCCACCAGGGGGGCCTCCGGGGAGCTGTTTTTT
CATRGASGELFF
>TRBJ2-1|TRBV7-9|.|medium-sized
TGTGCCAGCAGCTTCTCCGCCAGGGAGCAGTTCTTC
CASSFSAREQFF
>TRBJ2-4|TRBV9|TRBD1|medium-sized
TGTGCCAGCAGCTCACGTGGACAGGGAGGAAACATTCAGTACTTC
CASSSRGQGGNIQYF
>TRBJ1-1|TRBV24-1|.|medium-sized
TGTGCCACCAGTGGGGGGGTGGGGTTCACTGAAGCTTTCTTT
CATSGGVGFTEAFF
>TRBJ2-1|TRBV4-3|.|medium-sized
TGCGCCAGCAGCCAAGCTTTGAGGGGAGACAATGAGCAGTTCTTC
CASSQALRGDNEQFF
>TRBJ2-2|TRBV5-4|.|many
TGTGCCAGCAGCTTGGAAAAAGGGGCGAACACCGGGGAGCTGTTTTTT
CASSLEKGANTGELFF
>TRBJ2-5|TRBV29-1|.|.
TGCAGCGTTGCCCAATCACATCACCAAGAGACCCAGTACTTC
CSVAQSHHQETQYF
>TRBJ2-6|TRBV7-2|.|medium-sized
TGTGCCAGCAGTCTTGAGGTAGCGGTTATCTCTGGGGCCAACGTCCTGACTTTC
CASSLEVAVISGANVLTF
>TRBJ1-1|TRBV6-2/TRBV6-3|.|medium-sized
TGTGCCAGCAGCAAGCGAGCTGTTAACACTGAAGCTTTCTTT
CASSKRAVNTEAFF
>TRBJ1-2|TRBV4-1|.|medium-sized
TGCGCCAGCAGCCAATCAGGGTATGGCTACACCTTC
CASSQSGYGYTF
>TRBJ2-7|TRBV7-3|.|medium-sized
TGTGCCAGCAGCTTACAAGCGGGTGTCTCCTACGAGCAGTACTTC
CASSLQAGVSYEQYF
>TRBJ2-5|TRBV27|.|medium-sized
TGTGCCAGCAGCCCGGGACTTATAGAAGAGACCCAGTACTTC
CASSPGLIEETQYF
>TRBJ2-1|TRBV18|.|medium-sized
TGTGCCAGCTCACCTCGCAGGGGAGAATACAATGAGCAGTTCTTC
CASSPRRGEYNEQFF
>TRBJ1-2|TRBV19|.|medium-sized
TGTGCCAGTAGGCGTTACTATGGCTACACCTTC
CASRRYYGYTF
>TRBJ2-3|TRBV6-2/TRBV6-3|TRBD2|medium-sized
TGTGCCAGCAGCCACGCCGGGGGGACAGATACGCAGTATTTT
CASSHAGGTDTQYF
>TRBJ2-5|TRBV7-2|TRBD2|medium-sized
TGTGCCAGCAGCCGAAGCGGGGGCAAAGAGACCCAGTACTTC
CASSRSGGKETQYF
>TRBJ2-1|TRBV28|TRBD1|medium-sized
TGTGCCAGCCTACCGAACCCGGGACAGGGGGCAAGGTACGGGAATGAGCAGTTCTTC
CASLPNPGQGARYGNEQFF
>TRBJ1-2|TRBV25-1|.|medium-sized
TGTGCCAGCAGTGAATACCACGGGGCTATGGGCTACACCTTC
CASSEYHGAMGYTF
>TRBJ1-1|TRBV7-9|.|medium-sized
TGTGCCAGCAGCTTAGAGTGGTCCTGGGGGACTGAAGCTTTCTTT
CASSLEWSWGTEAFF
>TRBJ1-1|TRBV5-6|TRBD1|many
TGTGCCAGCAGAAACCGGGACAGCGTTGTCAGTGAAGCTTTCTTT
CASRNRDSVVSEAFF
>TRBJ2-5|TRBV5-5|.|many
TGTGCCAGCAGCTTGAATCAGGGGTTTGAGACCCAGTACTTC
CASSLNQGFETQYF
>TRBJ2-1|TRBV10-3|TRBD2|medium-sized
TGTGCCATCGGCGCTAGGATGAGCGGGGGTAACGTTAGGAATGAGCAGTTCTTC
CAIGARMSGGNVRNEQFF
>TRBJ2-7|TRBV9|.|medium-sized
TGTGCCAGCAGCAAGGGACTGCCGTCACGAAGCTCCTACGAGCAGTACTTC
CASSKGLPSRSSYEQYF
>TRBJ2-3|TRBV4-1|.|medium-sized
TGCGCCAGCAGCCAAGAGGCACCAGATACGCAGTATTTT
CASSQEAPDTQYF
>TRBJ2-2|TRBV29-1|.|.
TGCAGCGCCGACAGAGTTAACACCGGGGAGCTGTTTTTT
CSADRVNTGELFF
>TRBJ2-5|TRBV7-2|TRBD2|medium-sized
TGTGCCAGCAGCTCGCGGGGGGGAGAGACCCAGTACTTC
CASSSRGGETQYF
>TRBJ1-1|TRBV28|.|medium-sized
TGTGCCAGCAGTTTGATCGTGGGCACTGAAGCTTTCTTT
CASSLIVGTEAFF
>TRBJ1-1|TRBV7-9|.|medium-sized
TGTGCCAGCAGCTTAGGTATAGGGAAAATGAACACTGAAGCTTTCTTT
CASSLGIGKMNTEAFF
>TRBJ2-7|TRBV6-1|TRBD1|medium-sized
TGTGCCAGCAGAGACAGGGGGTCCTCCTACGAGCAGTACTTC
CASRDRGSSYEQYF
>TRBJ2-5|TRBV3-1|.|medium-sized
TGTGCCAGCAGCCAAGAACCCAGGGGAAGTCGGGAGACCCAGTACTTC
CASSQEPRGSRETQYF
>TRBJ1-1|TRBV6-5|.|.
TGTGCCAGCAGTTACTCGACGATCGGGACTGAAGCTTTCTTT
CASSYSTIGTEAFF